This entry describes one TCR beta chain. Antigen specificity is unknown. The data originate from a study of T cell repertoires in cytomegalovirus infection. At the level of the study: The public TCR beta signatures pointed to both CMV infection and matching HLA type. Overall study results and limits: There were carriers of CMV plus the relevant HLA, and cumulative public TCR beta family frequency identified them. HLA-C-restricted CMV-specific TCR beta clonotypes were dominant in the ex vivo response.

TCRdb re-derived calls from the reads in MiXCR, one entry per CDR3 protein. The sample holds over 150,000 distinct CDR3 sequences, about 18% seen once. The CDR3 is made up of 12 amino acids. V was trimmed by 2 bases and J by 9 bases, leaving 10 bases between them. Germline CDR1 and CDR2: SEHNR and FQNEAQ (reference sequence). The chain recombines TRBV7-9 with TRBJ2-5; TRBD1 might be the D (6 bases). The specimen was CD8+ T cells from PBMCs. This TCR came from a human donor in good health (CMV status not recorded). Some clones in this sample may be carry-over from other donors' samples. As DNA, the CDR3 is TGTGCCAGCAGCTTAACCCCAGGGGCCCAGTACTTC. Its protein product is CASSLTPGAQYF.